A single sample gave rise to the 29 T cell receptor beta chains below, sequenced in a study of molecular identifiers for immune sequencing clone quantification. TCRdb passed the PCR reads through MiXCR, listing each CDR3 protein once. The data show about 510,000 distinct CDR3 sequences, with around a fifth seen just once and 0.7% to 0.95% held by the top ten. The sample comprised naive CD8+ T cells from blood, with Jurkat cell RNA spiked in. Subset in this sample: FACS-sorted CD8+CD4-CCR7+CD45RA+ naive T cells. Receptor source: a human donor in good health. Some libraries in this study had Jurkat cell RNA spiked in.

This clonotype was recorded a few times. The V gene is TRBV27, the J gene TRBJ2-3; TRBD2 matches 7 bases. Germline assignment: CDR1 MNHEY and CDR2 SMNVEV (reference sequence). The CDR3 length is 15 residues. V gave up 6 bases and J gave up 2 bases; unmatched junction bases: 8. CDR3 protein: CASRRRGSFTDTQYF. CDR3 bases: TGTGCCAGCAGGCGGCGCGGGAGTTTCACAGATACGCAGTATTTT.

With respect to this clonotype: One junction end does not reproduce the germline sequence, and a read error may be involved. This chain joins TRBV7-2 and TRBJ2-1; D not certain. Germline loops: CDR1 SGHTA, CDR2 FQGNSA. The CDR3 has 12 residues. Written as DNA, the CDR3 is TGTGTCAGCACCGATCCCCAGAATGAGCAGTTCTTC. It yields the protein CVSTDPQNEQFF.

This clonotype has a handful of counts. The J gene is TRBJ2-1, the V gene TRBV4-1; D not certain. The CDR3 is 16 residues long. Germline CDR1 reads MGHRA; CDR2 reads YSYEKL. V lost 0 bases and J 0 bases, leaving 9 bases between the germline ends. Here the CDR3 reads CASSQDKGSSYNEQFF. CDR3 DNA: TGCGCCAGCAGCCAAGACAAGGGTTCCTCCTACAATGAGCAGTTCTTC.

A remark on this clonotype: It may be a read error: a sequence one base away is much more abundant. J is TRBJ1-5 and V is TRBV6-2 or TRBV6-3, with D perhaps matching TRBD1 (5 bases). The CDR3 runs to 14 residues. Germline V CDR1 and CDR2: MNHEY, SVGEGT. The CDR3 sequence: CASSYPRGDQPRHF. For the CDR3, the DNA is TGTGCCAGCAGTTATCCCCGAGGGGATCAGCCCCGGCATTTT.

V usage is TRBV11-2 and J usage is TRBJ2-5; D assignment may be TRBD1 or TRBD2 (6 bases each). The CDR3 length is 17 residues. Germline CDR1 reads SGHAT; CDR2 reads FQNNGV. The V end lost 1 base, the J end lost 1 base, and 16 bases lay between the germline ends. The CDR3 DNA sequence: TGTGCCAGCAGCTTAGTTGGAGGGACACCGGTCCAAGAGACCCAGTACTTC. Amino acids: CASSLVGGTPVQETQYF.

The sample holds a few counts of this clonotype. The junction departs from the called germline gene at one end, perhaps through a read error. The chain recombines TRBV4-2 with TRBJ2-7; D unresolved. CDR1 LGHNA and CDR2 YNFKEQ come from the germline V gene. The CDR3 spans 13 residues. For the CDR3, the DNA is TGTGCCAGCAGCCCCTCGCTCGGCTTGGAGCAGCACTTC. It codes for CASSPSLGLEQHF.

Details on this clonotype: A read error may be the cause here, since a much bigger clone is one base away. This chain uses TRBV12-3 or TRBV12-4 with TRBJ2-3; 10 bases agree with TRBD2. The junction had 10 bases not matched to a gene; V was cut back by 7 bases and J by 3 bases. This CDR3 contains 16 residues. The CDR3: CASIERSGGETDTQYF. Here the CDR3 DNA reads TGTGCCAGCATCGAAAGGAGCGGGGGGGAAACAGATACGCAGTATTTT.

This clonotype was seen ten or more times. The V and J genes are TRBV5-1 and TRBJ2-3, with D unclear. From germline, CDR1 is SGHRS and CDR2 YFSETQ. V was cut by 4 bases and J by 0 bases, with 18 bases left in between. The CDR3 extends over 17 amino acids. In DNA, the CDR3 is TGCGCCAGCAGCCCCCCCCAGGCAGTGTCTAGCACAGATACGCAGTATTTT. Its protein product is CASSPPQAVSSTDTQYF.

The chain employs TRBV20-1 and TRBJ2-3; TRBD1 matches at 8 bases. The V gene's germline CDR1 is DFQATT and CDR2 SNEGSKA (reference sequence). The V segment lost 0 bases and the J segment 0 bases; nucleotides outside the gene matches: 5. The CDR3 sequence is 16 residues long. The CDR3 bases are TGCAGTGCTAGAGACGGACAGGGTGAAAGCACAGATACGCAGTATTTT. Its protein product is CSARDGQGESTDTQYF.

This clonotype was seen ten or more times. The V gene is TRBV19, the J gene TRBJ2-7, with D possibly TRBD2 on 6 matching bases. The CDR3 runs to 15 residues. With 6 bases removed from V and 2 bases from J, the gap between germline ends came to 17 bases. Germline loops: CDR1 LNHDA, CDR2 SQIVND (reference sequence). The CDR3 loop reads CASSRDSPPPYEQYF. The CDR3 DNA follows: TGTGCCAGTAGCCGGGACTCACCTCCGCCCTACGAGCAGTACTTC.

This clonotype was seen repeatedly, ten times or more. This chain links TRBV27 with TRBJ2-3, with 10 positions matching TRBD2. From germline, CDR1 is MNHEY and CDR2 SMNVEV (reference sequence). V lost 1 base to trimming and J lost 1 base; unmatched junction nucleotides: 2. CDR3 length: 16 amino acids. The CDR3 reads CASSLFLAGGTDTQYF. The CDR3 DNA reads TGTGCCAGCAGTTTATTCCTAGCGGGAGGCACAGATACGCAGTATTTT.

This clonotype has at least ten counts. The gene calls are TRBV4-1 and TRBJ2-7, with D tentatively TRBD1 or TRBD2 (5 bases each). The ends were cut back, 8 bases at V and 2 bases at J, with 13 bases in the middle. The CDR3 has 13 amino acids. Germline V gene lookup returns CDR1 MGHRA and CDR2 YSYEKL. This CDR3 reads CASGGTVAYEQYF. CDR3 in DNA: TGCGCCAGCGGGGGTACCGTCGCCTACGAGCAGTACTTC.

There are many counts of this clonotype. This chain uses TRBV29-1 with TRBJ2-1; 10 bases agree with TRBD1. The V gene end was trimmed by 1 base and the J gene end by 4 bases; junction bases not matched to a gene: 4. The CDR3 contains 15 residues. Germline lookup yields CDR1 SQVTM and CDR2 ANQGSEA. CDR3 protein: CSVEGGTGVYNEQFF. In DNA, the CDR3 is TGCAGCGTTGAAGGGGGGACAGGGGTTTACAATGAGCAGTTCTTC.

In its sample, this clonotype was seen a few times. J is TRBJ2-6 and V is TRBV27, with D possibly TRBD1 on 5 matching bases. Per the germline V gene, CDR1 is MNHEY and CDR2 is SMNVEV (reference sequence). The CDR3 is made up of 14 amino acids. V dropped 5 bases and J dropped 15 bases, with 20 bases sitting between them. The CDR3 is CASSPRPDSHDLTF. The CDR3 coding sequence is TGTGCCAGCAGTCCTAGACCCGACAGTCACGACCTGACTTTC.

V is TRBV30 and J is TRBJ2-7; D unresolved. V lost 8 bases, J lost 5 bases, and 16 bases lay in between. CDR3 size: 12 residues. Germline CDR1 reads GTSNPN; CDR2 reads SVGIG (reference sequence). The CDR3 region is CATLSPGNEQYF. CDR3 DNA: TGTGCCACCCTCAGTCCCGGCAACGAGCAGTACTTC.

The rearrangement uses TRBV9 and TRBJ2-7, with TRBD1 matching 11 bases. After removal of 3 bases from V and 6 bases from J, the junction contained 11 bases not matched to a gene. CDR1 and CDR2 (germline): SGDLS, YYNGEE. CDR3 size: 16 residues. The CDR3 reads CASSGRTGGLAIEQYF. Here the CDR3 DNA reads TGTGCCAGCAGCGGCCGGACAGGGGGCCTGGCGATCGAGCAGTACTTC.

This clonotype was recorded a few times. CDR3 coding DNA: TGCAGCGTTGGTATCGGGACTAGCGGGATTGATACGCAGTATTTT. Translating gives CSVGIGTSGIDTQYF. The chain joins TRBV29-1 to TRBJ2-3; 13 nucleotides agree with TRBD2. With 4 bases clipped from V and 6 bases from J, the junction kept 7 bases outside the gene matches. From germline, CDR1 is SQVTM and CDR2 ANQGSEA. This CDR3 comprises 15 residues.

This clonotype was seen only a few times. The J gene is TRBJ2-7, the V gene TRBV12-3 or TRBV12-4, with a possible D match to TRBD1 (5 bases). V was pared by 5 bases and J by 3 bases, with 11 bases between. CDR3 length: 13 residues. The CDR3 nucleotides are TGTGCCAGCAGTAGGCAGGGCCTCTACGAGCAGTACTTC. Amino acid sequence: CASSRQGLYEQYF.

This clonotype was counted at least ten times. The J gene is TRBJ2-3, the V gene TRBV28; D might be TRBD1 (6 bases). The V end was cut by 5 bases, the J end by 0 bases, with 12 bases between. CDR1 and CDR2 from the germline V gene are MDHEN and SYDVKM. The CDR3 sequence is 15 residues long. CDR3 loop: CASSPLQGSTDTQYF. Here the CDR3 DNA reads TGTGCCAGCAGTCCGCTACAGGGAAGCACAGATACGCAGTATTTT.

J is TRBJ2-7 and V is TRBV4-3; D not resolved. The germline V gene has CDR1 LGHNA and CDR2 YSLEER. The V and J ends lost 0 bases and 0 bases respectively, with 9 bases between them. The CDR3 extends over 15 amino acids. Here the CDR3 DNA reads TGCGCCAGCAGCCAAGATCCCTGGAGCTCCTACGAGCAGTACTTC. Translating it yields CASSQDPWSSYEQYF.

This chain links TRBV29-1 with TRBJ1-1; D is undetermined. CDR3 size: 13 residues. Germline values: CDR1 SQVTM, CDR2 ANQGSEA. V lost 2 bases, J lost 4 bases, and 11 bases lay in between. The DNA for the CDR3 is TGCAGCGTTGAATGGTGGGGAGGCACTGAAGCTTTCTTT. It specifies CSVEWWGGTEAFF.

The sample holds many counts of this clonotype. V usage is TRBV5-5 and J usage is TRBJ1-1; no clear D. The CDR3 totals 15 residues. Germline V gene sequence: CDR1 SGHKS, CDR2 YYEKEE (reference sequence). V lost 1 base, J lost 0 bases, and 10 bases lay in between. CDR3 loop: CASSLTRTMNTEAFF. CDR3 DNA: TGTGCCAGCAGCTTGACGAGGACCATGAACACTGAAGCTTTCTTT.

The CDR3 DNA follows: TGCGCCAGCAGCCCCGTGAAAGGGGGAGCTAACTATGGCTACACCTTC. Translated, it gives CASSPVKGGANYGYTF. This chain links TRBV4-3 with TRBJ1-2, with D maybe TRBD1 (6 bases). The V gene's germline CDR1 is LGHNA and CDR2 YSLEER. This CDR3 spans 16 amino acids. With 4 bases removed from V and 0 bases from J, the gap between germline ends came to 15 bases.

As regards this clonotype: Germline and junction disagree at one end, which may indicate a read error. The chain recombines TRBV6-1 with TRBJ2-2; tentative D call: TRBD2 (6 bases). The CDR3 is 13 residues long. The germline CDR1 and CDR2 sequences are MNHNS and SASEGT. As DNA, the CDR3 is TGTGCCTGCAGGGAGGTTCAGCCCGGGGAGCTGTTTTTT. It specifies CACREVQPGELFF.

This clonotype showed up many times. The chain uses TRBV9 and TRBJ2-2, with TRBD2 matching 7 bases. Germline values: CDR1 SGDLS, CDR2 YYNGEE. With 0 bases clipped from V and 9 bases from J, the junction kept 11 bases outside the gene matches. The CDR3 extends over 16 amino acids. The CDR3 is CASSVVGGGPARELFF. CDR3 in DNA: TGTGCCAGCAGCGTAGTGGGGGGAGGGCCAGCGCGGGAGCTGTTTTTT.

There are a few counts of this clonotype. This chain links TRBV9 with TRBJ2-3; the D gene is possibly TRBD1 (6 bases). The CDR3 is 15 amino acids. V was clipped by 0 bases and J by 1 base, with 9 bases between them. From germline, CDR1 is SGDLS and CDR2 YYNGEE. The CDR3 sequence: CASSVAAGGTDTQYF. In DNA form, the CDR3 reads TGTGCCAGCAGCGTAGCGGCAGGGGGCACAGATACGCAGTATTTT.

This clonotype was counted many times. The chain recombines TRBV20-1 with TRBJ2-7, with 9 bases that match TRBD2. Germline CDR1 DFQATT, CDR2 SNEGSKA (reference sequence). The junction had 5 bases not matched to a gene; V was cut back by 0 bases and J by 5 bases. The CDR3 has 14 amino acids. The CDR3 spells CSARETGLAHEQYF. CDR3 nucleotides: TGCAGTGCTAGAGAAACGGGACTAGCCCACGAGCAGTACTTC.

The rearrangement uses TRBV4-3 and TRBJ2-2, with D perhaps matching TRBD2 (7 bases). This CDR3 is built from 17 residues. In germline, CDR1 is LGHNA, CDR2 YSLEER. Trimming took 4 bases from V and 7 from J, leaving 22 bases between them. The CDR3 bases are TGCGCCAGCAGCCGCGGGGGTCGTGGAGGGGGTGGCGGGGAGCTGTTTTTT. Translation: CASSRGGRGGGGGELFF.

This clonotype showed up many times. CDR3 nucleotides: TGTGCCAGCAGCCAGGAACCGGGACTAGAGCCAGATACGCAGTATTTT. Its translation is CASSQEPGLEPDTQYF. J is TRBJ2-3 and V is TRBV14, with TRBD2 identical over 8 bases. The trim removed 3 bases at V and 4 bases at J, leaving 9 bases unmatched. Per germline, CDR1 SGHDN and CDR2 FVKESK. The CDR3 totals 16 residues.